One and the same sample provided the 25 T cell receptor beta chains below, sequenced in a study of cytomegalovirus exposure and HLA in healthy donors. Researchers ran the PCR with 60 Vbeta and 13 Jbeta primers. Assay used: immunoSEQ multiplex PCR; TCRdb lists only in-frame clones, some missing. The repertoire includes 150,000 or so clones, approximately 70% of them detected once, and roughly 2% sits in the top ten. Sequenced input: PBMCs. Receptor source: a woman aged 60-75 years in good health and CMV-seropositive.

This clone was picked up a small number of times. In nucleotides, the CDR3 is TGTGCCAGTAGTTCTCACAGGAGTACTGAAGCTTTCTTT. As protein: CASSSHRSTEAFF. This rearrangement joins TRBV19 to TRBJ1-1; D may be TRBD1 (5 bases). In germline, CDR1 is LNHDA, CDR2 SQIVND (reference sequence). This CDR3 comprises 13 residues. V was shortened by 5 bases and J by 5 bases, with 12 bases between the two germline ends.

A few counts support this clone. The chain is built from TRBV7-3 and TRBJ2-1; 10 positions agree with TRBD2. Germline V CDR1 and CDR2: SGHTA, FQGTGA. Germline trimming cut 2 bases from V and 7 bases from J; bases unmatched to any gene: 5. The CDR3 has 15 amino acids. CDR3 nucleotide sequence: TGTGCCAGCAGCTTAGGTAGCGGGGGGTTAAATGAGCAGTTCTTC. Encoded protein: CASSLGSGGLNEQFF.

CDR3 amino acids: CASSSYGGSGRGTDTQYF. The CDR3 coding sequence is TGTGCCAGCAGTTCCTATGGGGGTAGCGGGAGAGGCACAGATACGCAGTATTTT. The chain joins TRBV25-1 to TRBJ2-3, with 9 bases lining up with TRBD2. This CDR3 contains 18 residues. The germline CDR1 and CDR2 sequences are MGHDK and SYGVNS. J lost 1 base, V lost 5 bases, and 13 bases had no gene match.

The V and J genes are TRBV5-1 and TRBJ2-5; TRBD2 is a possible D gene (6 bases). This CDR3 has 15 amino acids. Trimming took off 1 base at V and 4 bases at J, with 14 bases between the two ends. CDR1 and CDR2 from the germline V gene are SGHRS and YFSETQ. The CDR3 spells CASSLNGGKGETQYF. CDR3 nucleotide sequence: TGCGCCAGCAGCTTGAATGGGGGGAAGGGAGAGACCCAGTACTTC.

J is TRBJ1-5 and V is TRBV5-6, with a weak D call TRBD1 (6 bases). Trimming pared 1 base from V and 6 bases from J, leaving 11 bases between. Per germline, CDR1 SGHDT and CDR2 YYEEEE. The CDR3 contains 14 residues. CDR3 bases: TGTGCCAGCAGCTTGTACAGGGAGGGTCAGCCCCAGCATTTT. Translating gives CASSLYREGQPQHF.

V gene TRBV2 combines with J gene TRBJ2-7, with 7 bases lining up with TRBD1. This CDR3 has 14 residues. V lost 6 bases, J lost 2 bases, and 7 bases stayed unmatched. Germline V gives CDR1 SNHLY, CDR2 FYNNEI. For the CDR3, the DNA is TGTGCCAGCAGGGTTGGGACAGAGACCTACGAGCAGTACTTC. The encoded protein is CASRVGTETYEQYF. The full variable domain, its missing parts supplied by reference TRBV2 and TRBJ2-7, is EPEVTQTPSHQVTQMGQEVILRCVPISNHLYFYWYRQILGQKVEFLVSFYNNEISEKSEIFDDQFSVERPDGSNFTLKIRSTKLEDSAMYFCASRVGTETYEQYFGPGTRLTVT.

This chain connects TRBV27 to TRBJ2-3; 15 nucleotides agree with TRBD2. The V segment lost 0 bases and the J segment 5 bases; nucleotides outside the gene matches: 6. The CDR3 contains 18 residues. Germline values: CDR1 MNHEY, CDR2 SMNVEV (reference sequence). This chain's CDR3 is CASSLSFGLAGGGDTQYF. The CDR3 DNA is TGTGCCAGCAGTTTATCCTTCGGACTAGCGGGAGGGGGAGATACGCAGTATTTT.

This clone showed up just a few times. CDR3 in amino acids: CASSSQPPGILQSEQFF. The CDR3 DNA reads TGCGCCAGCAGCTCCCAGCCTCCGGGAATACTTCAGAGTGAGCAGTTCTTC. V usage is TRBV5-1 and J usage is TRBJ2-1, with D possibly TRBD2 on 5 matching bases. The CDR3 totals 17 residues. Germline lookup yields CDR1 SGHRS and CDR2 YFSETQ. V was clipped by 3 bases and J by 9 bases, with 25 bases between them.

The chain is built from TRBV5-1 and TRBJ2-1, with D perhaps TRBD1 (6 bases). The germline CDR1 and CDR2 sequences are SGHRS and YFSETQ. The CDR3 contains 13 residues. Trimming removed 4 bases at V and 4 bases at J, with 9 bases between. This chain's CDR3 is CASSRDIYNEQFF. CDR3 sequence (DNA): TGCGCCAGCAGCCGGGACATTTACAATGAGCAGTTCTTC.

On this clone: A read error is possible here, since a much larger clone lies one base away. CDR3 protein: CASSSRETQYF. Written as DNA, the CDR3 is TGTGCCAGCAGTTCTCGGGAGACCCAGTACTTC. The chain couples TRBV5-6 to TRBJ2-5; D uncertain. Trimming removed 5 bases at V and 5 bases at J, with 7 bases between. The CDR3 consists of 11 residues. Per germline, CDR1 SGHDT and CDR2 YYEEEE.

Here the CDR3 reads CASSESGETQYF. CDR3 nucleotides: TGTGCCAGCAGTGAGTCGGGAGAGACCCAGTACTTC. The genes are TRBV2 and TRBJ2-5; D remains unclear. From germline, CDR1 is SNHLY and CDR2 FYNNEI. Trimming pared 3 bases from V and 4 bases from J, leaving 6 bases between. The CDR3 is 12 residues long.

This clone was observed a handful of times. The chain is built from TRBV19 and TRBJ2-3, with 8 nucleotides matching TRBD2. With 6 bases clipped from V and 0 bases from J, the junction kept 8 bases outside the gene matches. The germline CDR1 and CDR2 sequences are LNHDA and SQIVND (reference sequence). The CDR3 consists of 16 residues. This CDR3 reads CASSFPGGGSTDTQYF. CDR3 DNA sequence: TGTGCCAGTAGCTTCCCGGGGGGGGGCAGCACAGATACGCAGTATTTT.

V is TRBV10-2 and J is TRBJ1-2; TRBD1 is a possible D gene (5 bases). The CDR3 runs to 12 residues. Trimming took off 3 bases at V and 6 bases at J, with 8 bases between the two ends. CDR1 is WSHSY, CDR2 SAAADI, per germline. The CDR3 loop reads CASSEWGDGYTF. CDR3 bases: TGCGCCAGCAGTGAATGGGGGGATGGCTACACCTTC.

This chain uses TRBV4-1 with TRBJ2-2; 7 bases align to TRBD2. The CDR3 has 15 amino acids. J lost 3 bases, V lost 0 bases, and 1 base had no gene match. Per the germline V gene, CDR1 is MGHRA and CDR2 is YSYEKL. Here the CDR3 DNA reads TGCGCCAGCAGCCAAGAGGGAGGGTACACCGGGGAGCTGTTTTTT. Encoded protein: CASSQEGGYTGELFF.

This clone was seen only a few times. This rearrangement joins TRBV19 to TRBJ1-1, with TRBD1 as a possible D gene (6 bases). Trimming removed 6 bases from V and 7 bases from J, with 12 bases in between. From germline, CDR1 is LNHDA and CDR2 SQIVND (reference sequence). This CDR3 comprises 12 residues. This chain's CDR3 is CASSYRVGEAFF. DNA of the CDR3: TGTGCCAGTAGCTACAGGGTTGGTGAAGCTTTCTTT.

The genes are TRBV14 and TRBJ2-2, with TRBD1 identical over 7 bases. Germline lookup yields CDR1 SGHDN and CDR2 FVKESK. This CDR3 has 14 amino acids. The ends lost 6 bases at V and 2 bases at J; junction bases unmatched: 3. The CDR3 loop is CASRRQGNTGELFF. The CDR3, as DNA: TGTGCCAGCAGGAGACAGGGAAACACCGGGGAGCTGTTTTTT. The full variable domain, completed using reference TRBV14 and TRBJ2-2, is EAGVTQFPSHSVIEKGQTVTLRCDPISGHDNLYWYRRVMGKEIKFLLHFVKESKQDESGMPNNRFLAERTGGTYSTLKVQPAELEDSGVYFCASRRQGNTGELFFGEGSRLTVL.

This clone was counted a few times. V is TRBV18 and J is TRBJ2-2; D unresolved. Trimming pared 3 bases from V and 8 bases from J, leaving 16 bases between. CDR3 size: 15 residues. Germline assignment: CDR1 KGHSH and CDR2 LQKENI. CDR3 coding DNA: TGTGCCAGCTCACCGAGAGCTATTCCCTTGGGGGAGCTGTTTTTT. Encoded protein: CASSPRAIPLGELFF. Supplemented by reference TRBV18 and TRBJ2-2, the full variable domain reads NAGVMQNPRHLVRRRGQEARLRCSPMKGHSHVYWYRQLPEEGLKFMVYLQKENIIDESGMPKERFSAEFPKEGPSILRIQQVVRGDSAAYFCASSPRAIPLGELFFGEGSRLTVL.

In this sample, this clone turned up once. The V call is TRBV2, the J call TRBJ1-2, with a weak D call TRBD1 (6 bases). CDR3 length: 12 residues. Germline V CDR1 and CDR2: SNHLY, FYNNEI. V was pared by 7 bases and J by 3 bases, with 9 bases between. The CDR3 DNA reads TGTGCCAGCACAGGGGATGACTATGGCTACACCTTC. This translates into CASTGDDYGYTF.

The chain uses TRBV7-6 and TRBJ2-3; 9 bases map to TRBD2. CDR1 and CDR2 (germline): SGHVS, FNYEAQ. V was clipped by 2 bases and J by 2 bases; unmatched bases: 5. The length of the CDR3 is 16 residues. This CDR3 reads CASSLLAGGYTDTQYF. The DNA for the CDR3 is TGTGCCAGCAGCTTACTTGCGGGAGGGTACACAGATACGCAGTATTTT.

The chain recombines TRBV27 with TRBJ1-5; D unclear. The ends were cut back, 0 bases at V and 5 bases at J, with 23 bases in the middle. The CDR3 is 19 residues long. Per germline, CDR1 MNHEY and CDR2 SMNVEV (reference sequence). DNA for the CDR3: TGTGCCAGCAGTTTATCGAATAGGCAGGTCGGTACTCTTGATCAGCCCCAGCATTTT. It codes for CASSLSNRQVGTLDQPQHF.

This clone has just one count. The chain has TRBV14 and TRBJ1-2, with D unclear. The CDR3 is made up of 13 amino acids. V dropped 0 bases and J dropped 4 bases, with 6 bases sitting between them. CDR1 is SGHDN and CDR2 is FVKESK in the germline V gene. The CDR3 loop reads CASSQDDFYGYTF. CDR3 DNA: TGTGCCAGCAGCCAAGATGACTTCTATGGCTACACCTTC.

The table lists this clone with a count of one. The chain recombines TRBV28 with TRBJ1-5; 7 nucleotides line up with TRBD1. Looked up from germline, CDR1 is MDHEN and CDR2 is SYDVKM. V gave up 6 bases and J gave up 6 bases; unmatched junction bases: 8. This CDR3 region has 14 residues. The CDR3 region is CASRVTGVGQPQHF. In DNA form, the CDR3 reads TGTGCCAGCAGAGTCACAGGGGTGGGTCAGCCCCAGCATTTT.

This clone appeared a few times. V gene TRBV5-1 combines with J gene TRBJ1-1; the match to TRBD1 covers 8 bases. J gave up 5 bases and V 1 base, and 4 bases lay outside the gene matches. Germline CDR1 and CDR2: SGHRS and YFSETQ. The CDR3 is 14 residues long. The chain's CDR3 is CASSLSGGGTEAFF. CDR3 nucleotide sequence: TGCGCCAGCAGCTTGTCAGGGGGCGGGACTGAAGCTTTCTTT.

The CDR3 reads CASSVANRPANYGYTF. DNA of the CDR3: TGTGCCAGCAGCGTAGCTAACAGGCCAGCTAACTATGGCTACACCTTC. The V gene is TRBV9, the J gene TRBJ1-2, with D possibly being TRBD1 (5 bases). Per the germline V gene, CDR1 is SGDLS and CDR2 is YYNGEE. This CDR3 spans 16 amino acids. Deletions cut 0 bases from V and 0 bases from J, with 12 bases between.

In its sample, this clone was seen a few times. At one boundary the junction diverges from the germline segment, which might be a read error. V is TRBV30 and J is TRBJ1-1; D is unclear. Germline loops: CDR1 GTSNPN, CDR2 SVGIG (reference sequence). The length of the CDR3 is 15 residues. Written as DNA, the CDR3 is TGTGCCTGGAGTGTAAGAGGGATTGTGAAGACTGAAGCTTTCTTT. Amino acids: CAWSVRGIVKTEAFF.